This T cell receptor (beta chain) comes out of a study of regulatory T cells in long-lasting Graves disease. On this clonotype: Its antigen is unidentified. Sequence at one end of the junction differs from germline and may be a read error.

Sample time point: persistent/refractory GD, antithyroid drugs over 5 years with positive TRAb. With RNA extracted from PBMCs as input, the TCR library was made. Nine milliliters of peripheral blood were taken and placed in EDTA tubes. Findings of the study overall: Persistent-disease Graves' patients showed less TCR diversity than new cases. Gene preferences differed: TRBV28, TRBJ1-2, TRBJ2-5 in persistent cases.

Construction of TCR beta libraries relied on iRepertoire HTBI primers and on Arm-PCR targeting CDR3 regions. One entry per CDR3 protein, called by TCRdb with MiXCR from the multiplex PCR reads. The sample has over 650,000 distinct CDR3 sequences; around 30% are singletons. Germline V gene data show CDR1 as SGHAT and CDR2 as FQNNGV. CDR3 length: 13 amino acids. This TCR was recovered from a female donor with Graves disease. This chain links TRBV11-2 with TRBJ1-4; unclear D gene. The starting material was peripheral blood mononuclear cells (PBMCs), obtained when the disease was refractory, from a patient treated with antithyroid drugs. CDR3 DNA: TGTGCCTGCAGCTTTAATGCGAATGAAAAACTGTTTTTT. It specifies CACSFNANEKLFF.